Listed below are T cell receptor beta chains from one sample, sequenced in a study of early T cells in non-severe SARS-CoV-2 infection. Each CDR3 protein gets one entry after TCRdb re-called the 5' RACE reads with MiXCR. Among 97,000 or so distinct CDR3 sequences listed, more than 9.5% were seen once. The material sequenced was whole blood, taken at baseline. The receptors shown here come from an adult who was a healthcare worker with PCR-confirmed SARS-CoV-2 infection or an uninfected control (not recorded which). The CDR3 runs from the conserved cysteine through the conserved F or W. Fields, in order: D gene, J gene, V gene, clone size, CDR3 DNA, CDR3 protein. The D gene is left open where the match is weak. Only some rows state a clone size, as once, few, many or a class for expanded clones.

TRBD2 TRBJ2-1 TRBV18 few TGTGCCAGCTCACCAGACCTGGCGGGAGTGGTCGATGAGCAGTTCTTC CASSPDLAGVVDEQFF
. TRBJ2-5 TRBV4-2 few TGTGCCAGCAGCCAAGATACAGCTTTAGATCAAGAGACCCAGTACTTC CASSQDTALDQETQYF
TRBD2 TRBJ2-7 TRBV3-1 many TGTGCCAGCAGCCAAGATTTGGGGACTAGTCCCGACGAGCAGTACTTC CASSQDLGTSPDEQYF
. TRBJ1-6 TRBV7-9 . TGTGCCAGCAGCTTAGCCCTCTCACCCCTCCACTTT CASSLALSPLHF
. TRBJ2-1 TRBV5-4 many TGTGCCAGCAGCTTGATGTCAGGGGAGCAGTTCTTC CASSLMSGEQFF
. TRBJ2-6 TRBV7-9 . TGTGTCAGCAGCCCCCGGGACTTACGCTCTGGGGCCAACGTCCTGACTTTC CVSSPRDLRSGANVLTF
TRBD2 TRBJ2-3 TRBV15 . TGTGCCACCAGCTATACGGGACTCACTACCGGACTAGCGGGAGAATCAGATACGCAGTATTTT CATSYTGLTTGLAGESDTQYF
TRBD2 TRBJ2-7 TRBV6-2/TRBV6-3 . TGTGCCAGCAGTTTTGGGACTAGCGGGAGCTCCTACGAGCAGTACTTC CASSFGTSGSSYEQYF
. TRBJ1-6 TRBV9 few TGTGCCAGCAGCGCCGGTTTTTCTCCCTATAATTCACCCCTCCACTTT CASSAGFSPYNSPLHF
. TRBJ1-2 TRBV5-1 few TGCGCCAGCAGCTTGTCTGCAGTGTCCGACGGCTACACCTTC CASSLSAVSDGYTF
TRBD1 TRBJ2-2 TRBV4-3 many TGCGCCAGCAGCCAAGATCGGGCGACAGGGTCAGAGCTGTTTTTT CASSQDRATGSELFF
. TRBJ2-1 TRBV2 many TGTGCCAGCAGTGGAGGCAATGAGCAGTTCTTC CASSGGNEQFF
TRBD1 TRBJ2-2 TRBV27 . TGTGCCAGCAGCCGGAGGACAGGAAACACCGGGGAGCTGTTTTTT CASSRRTGNTGELFF
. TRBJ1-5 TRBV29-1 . TGCAGCGTTGGGGGGGGTAGCAATCAGCCCCAGCATTTT CSVGGGSNQPQHF
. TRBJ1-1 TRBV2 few TGTGCCAGCACACGACAGAGAATGAACACTGAAGCTTTCTTT CASTRQRMNTEAFF
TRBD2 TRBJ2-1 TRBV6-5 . TGTGCCAGCAGTTTTAGCGGGAGTGGACTCGCCCACAATGAGCAGTTCTTC CASSFSGSGLAHNEQFF
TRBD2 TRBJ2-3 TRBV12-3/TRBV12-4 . TGTGCCAGCAGCGTTACTAGCGGGAGGGCCCGGGGAGATACGCAGTATTTT CASSVTSGRARGDTQYF
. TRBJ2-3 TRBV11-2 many TGTGCCAGCAGATTCGCGGAGAGAAGCACAGATACGCAGTATTTT CASRFAERSTDTQYF
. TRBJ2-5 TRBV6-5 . TGTGCCAGCAGATTAAAGGAGACCCAGTACTTC CASRLKETQYF
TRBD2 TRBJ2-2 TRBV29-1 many TGCAGCGCCGGGGGCACTAGCGGGGAAGGTGTCACCGGGGAGCTGTTTTTT CSAGGTSGEGVTGELFF